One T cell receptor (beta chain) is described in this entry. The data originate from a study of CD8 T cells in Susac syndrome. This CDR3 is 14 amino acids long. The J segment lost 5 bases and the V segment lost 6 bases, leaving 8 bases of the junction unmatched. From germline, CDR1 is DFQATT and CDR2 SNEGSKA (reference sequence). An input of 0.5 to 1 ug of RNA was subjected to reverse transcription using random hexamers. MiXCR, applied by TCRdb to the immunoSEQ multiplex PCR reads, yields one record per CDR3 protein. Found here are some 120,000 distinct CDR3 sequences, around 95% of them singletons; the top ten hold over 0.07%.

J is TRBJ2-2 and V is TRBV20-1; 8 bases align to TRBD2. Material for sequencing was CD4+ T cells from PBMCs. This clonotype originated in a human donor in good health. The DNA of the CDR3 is TGCAGTGCCAAGATAGCGGGGCTTACCGGGGAGCTGTTTTTT. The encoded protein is CSAKIAGLTGELFF.